A single T cell receptor beta chain is shown here with its context. This sample is drawn from a study of shared clonotypes between healthy human individuals. Study-level information: CD4 naive and CD4 memory each took three plates per donor, while CD8 naive took two and CD8 memory one.

Germline CDR1 reads SQVTM; CDR2 reads ANQGSEA. This CDR3 spans 16 amino acids. J gave up 4 bases and V 7 bases, and 15 bases lay outside the gene matches. An assay was performed, and its level was deep. This table comes from immunoSEQ multiplex PCR, and its TCRdb copy is limited to in-frame clones, with some not included. The repertoire has around 1.5 million clones, 95% to 99% of them found once; the top ten carry about 0.42%. This clonotype originated in a young man in good health. The rearrangement links TRBV29-1 to TRBJ2-1; 8 nucleotides line up with TRBD2. The sequencing sample was made of naive CD4+ T cells sorted from blood. Subset here: CD45RA+ positively selected. The CDR3 DNA reads as TGCAGCGGGAGCCCGCGCCCCAGCGGGAGTTACAATGAGCAGTTCTTC. This codes for CSGSPRPSGSYNEQFF.